Listed below are T cell receptor beta chains from one sample, sequenced in a study of shared clonotypes between healthy human individuals. Some clones are missing from TCRdb's copy, which holds only in-frame ones; the method was immunoSEQ multiplex PCR. Of about 2,500,000 clones listed, 85% to 95% are singletons. The sample was naive CD4+ T cells sorted from blood. These receptors originate from a man between 18 and 29 years old in good health. CDR3s include the opening cysteine and the closing phenylalanine or tryptophan. The D gene is left open where the match is weak. Clone sizes are given selectively: once, few, many, or a class where the clone is expanded.

TRBJ1-1,TRBV6-6,.,.,TGTGCCAGCATTCCGGGGGGCAGGGATGAAGCTTTCTTT,CASIPGGRDEAFF
TRBJ2-1,TRBV7-2,.,TRBD2,TGTGCCAGCAGTGAGACCGGGACTAGCTACTACAATGAGCAGTTCTTC,CASSETGTSYYNEQFF
TRBJ1-2,TRBV20-1,.,.,TGCAGTGCTAGAAAGGGACCTGGCTACACCTTC,CSARKGPGYTF
TRBJ1-2,TRBV2,.,.,TGTGCCAGCAAGGCAGGGGCCCTGATCTATGGCTACACCTTC,CASKAGALIYGYTF
TRBJ1-1,TRBV7-9,.,.,TGTGCCAGCATCCTGACAGCCCTGAACACTGAAGCTTTCTTT,CASILTALNTEAFF
TRBJ2-2,TRBV7-2,.,.,TGTGCCAGCAGCTTTGCTGGGAACACCGGGGAGCTGTTTTTT,CASSFAGNTGELFF
TRBJ1-1,TRBV5-1,.,.,TGCGCCAGCAGCTTGCCTCTAGACAGGATGAACACTGAAGCTTTCTTT,CASSLPLDRMNTEAFF
TRBJ1-1,TRBV5-4,.,TRBD1,TGTGCCAGCAGCTTGACCCAGGGGGCCGACACTGAAGCTTTCTTT,CASSLTQGADTEAFF
TRBJ1-1,TRBV7-9,.,.,TGTGCCAGCAGCTTACTCCGACCAACCGGGACCACTGAAGCTTTCTTT,CASSLLRPTGTTEAFF
TRBJ2-2,TRBV5-6,.,TRBD2,TGTGCCAGCAGCACCCCGGGACTAGCGGGTAACACCGGGGAGCTGTTTTTT,CASSTPGLAGNTGELFF
TRBJ2-1,TRBV19,.,.,TGTGCCAGTACCCCCCGGAACGAGGGATGGAATGAGCAGTTCTTC,CASTPRNEGWNEQFF
TRBJ1-2,TRBV2,once,.,TGTGCCAGCAGTCCGGGGGGGAGACACGGTCCTAACTATGGCTACACCTTC,CASSPGGRHGPNYGYTF
TRBJ1-2,TRBV6-1,once,.,TGTGCCAGCAGCACCACGAGTGGCTACACCTTC,CASSTTSGYTF
TRBJ2-7,TRBV5-4,.,.,TGTGCCAGCAGCTTTGACTCCTACGAGCAGTACTTC,CASSFDSYEQYF
TRBJ1-6,TRBV6-5,.,.,TGTGCCAGCAGCCGAGACAATAATTCACCCCTCCACTTT,CASSRDNNSPLHF
TRBJ2-1,TRBV30,.,.,TGTGCCTGGAGAACCAGCGGCGCCTACAATGAGCAGTTCTTC,CAWRTSGAYNEQFF
TRBJ1-2,TRBV19,.,.,TGTGCCAGTAGTATAGTCCTGGGACACAACTATGGCTACACCTTC,CASSIVLGHNYGYTF
TRBJ2-1,TRBV5-1,.,TRBD2,TGCGCCAGCAGCGATGCTAGCGGGGCTAACAATGAGCAGTTCTTC,CASSDASGANNEQFF
TRBJ2-5,TRBV5-1,.,TRBD1,TGCGCCAGCAAACGACTCGGGACAGCCGGGGAGACCCAGTACTTC,CASKRLGTAGETQYF
TRBJ2-3,TRBV5-4,once,TRBD2,TGTGCCAGCAGCGGGGGACTAGCGCCAGGCACAGATACGCAGTATTTT,CASSGGLAPGTDTQYF
TRBJ1-1,TRBV19,.,.,TGTGCCAGTAGTTCTGGACCGGGGGAAGCTTTCTTT,CASSSGPGEAFF
TRBJ2-7,TRBV6-5,.,TRBD2,TGTGCCAGCAGTAACAGACTAGCGGGAGCCTACGAGCAGTACTTC,CASSNRLAGAYEQYF
TRBJ1-1,TRBV18,.,.,TGTGCCAGCTCACCATTAAAGAGGGACACTGAAGCTTTCTTT,CASSPLKRDTEAFF
TRBJ1-3,TRBV4-3,.,.,TGCGCCAGCAGCCAAGAAGGCGCGGGTTCCCTCCTTAGGGGGACTGGAAACACCATATATTTT,CASSQEGAGSLLRGTGNTIYF
TRBJ2-7,TRBV4-1,.,TRBD2,TGCGCCAGCAGCCAAGAAGGTGGACTAGCGGGATTCCACGAGCAGTACTTC,CASSQEGGLAGFHEQYF
TRBJ1-2,TRBV7-2,.,.,TGTGCCAGCAACCAGGGGAGGAACATACGGAGTGGCTACACCTTC,CASNQGRNIRSGYTF
TRBJ2-2,TRBV7-9,.,.,TGTGCCAGCAGCTTAGTTGACATCTACACCGGGGAGCTGTTTTTT,CASSLVDIYTGELFF
TRBJ2-1,TRBV4-2,.,.,TGTGCCAGCAGCCAAGAGGCGGTGCCCCGAGGTGAGCAGTTCTTC,CASSQEAVPRGEQFF